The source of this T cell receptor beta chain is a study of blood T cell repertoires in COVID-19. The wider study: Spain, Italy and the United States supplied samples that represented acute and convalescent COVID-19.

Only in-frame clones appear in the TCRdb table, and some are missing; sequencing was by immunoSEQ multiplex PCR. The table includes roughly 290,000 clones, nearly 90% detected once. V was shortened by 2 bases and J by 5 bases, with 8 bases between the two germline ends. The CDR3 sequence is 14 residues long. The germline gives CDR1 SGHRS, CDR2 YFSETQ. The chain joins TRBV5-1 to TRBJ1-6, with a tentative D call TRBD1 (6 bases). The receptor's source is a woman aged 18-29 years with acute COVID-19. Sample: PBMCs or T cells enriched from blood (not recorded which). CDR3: CASSLGQNNSPLHF. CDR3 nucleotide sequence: TGCGCCAGCAGCTTAGGACAGAATAATTCACCCCTCCACTTT. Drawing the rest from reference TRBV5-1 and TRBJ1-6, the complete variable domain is KAGVTQTPRYLIKTRGQQVTLSCSPISGHRSVSWYQQTPGQGLQFLFEYFSETQRNKGNFPGRFSGRQFSNSRSEMNVSTLELGDSALYLCASSLGQNNSPLHFGNGTRLTVT.